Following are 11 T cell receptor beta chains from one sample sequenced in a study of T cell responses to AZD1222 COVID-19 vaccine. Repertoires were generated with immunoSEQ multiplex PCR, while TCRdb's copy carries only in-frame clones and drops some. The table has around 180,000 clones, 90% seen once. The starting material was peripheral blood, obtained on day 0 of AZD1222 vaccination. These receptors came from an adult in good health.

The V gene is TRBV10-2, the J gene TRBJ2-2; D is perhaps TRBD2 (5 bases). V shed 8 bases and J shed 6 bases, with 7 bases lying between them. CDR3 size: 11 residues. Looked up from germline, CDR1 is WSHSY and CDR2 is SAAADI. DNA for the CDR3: TGCGCCAGCCATAGCGCCGGGGAGCTGTTTTTT. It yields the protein CASHSAGELFF.

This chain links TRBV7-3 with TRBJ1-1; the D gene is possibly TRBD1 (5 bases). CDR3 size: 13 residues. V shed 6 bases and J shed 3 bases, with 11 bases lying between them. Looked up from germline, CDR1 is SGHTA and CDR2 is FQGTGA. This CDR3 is CASSTQGYTEAFF. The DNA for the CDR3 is TGTGCCAGCAGTACTCAGGGTTACACTGAAGCTTTCTTT.

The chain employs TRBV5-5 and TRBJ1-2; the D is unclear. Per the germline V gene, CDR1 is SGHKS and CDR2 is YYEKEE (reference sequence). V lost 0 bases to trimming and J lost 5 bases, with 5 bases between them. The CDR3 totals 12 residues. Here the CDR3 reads CASSLGGYGYTF. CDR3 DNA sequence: TGTGCCAGCAGCTTGGGGGGATATGGCTACACCTTC.

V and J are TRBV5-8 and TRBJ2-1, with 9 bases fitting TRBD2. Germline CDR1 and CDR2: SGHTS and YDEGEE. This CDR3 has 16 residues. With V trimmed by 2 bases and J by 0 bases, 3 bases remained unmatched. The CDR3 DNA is TGTGCCAGCAGCTTAGGCGGGGGGGGCTCCTACAATGAGCAGTTCTTC. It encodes CASSLGGGGSYNEQFF.

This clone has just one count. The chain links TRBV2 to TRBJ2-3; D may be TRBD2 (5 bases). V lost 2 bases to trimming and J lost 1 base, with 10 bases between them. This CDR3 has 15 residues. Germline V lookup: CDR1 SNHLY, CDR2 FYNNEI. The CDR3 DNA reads TGTGCCAGCAGTGAAAGCCGGGATCGCACAGATACGCAGTATTTT. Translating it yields CASSESRDRTDTQYF.

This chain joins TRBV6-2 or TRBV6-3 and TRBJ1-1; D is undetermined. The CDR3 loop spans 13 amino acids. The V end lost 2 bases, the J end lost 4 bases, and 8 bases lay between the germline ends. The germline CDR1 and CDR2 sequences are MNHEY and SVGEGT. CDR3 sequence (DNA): TGTGCCAGCAGTTACGGGTTGACCACTGAAGCTTTCTTT. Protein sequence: CASSYGLTTEAFF.

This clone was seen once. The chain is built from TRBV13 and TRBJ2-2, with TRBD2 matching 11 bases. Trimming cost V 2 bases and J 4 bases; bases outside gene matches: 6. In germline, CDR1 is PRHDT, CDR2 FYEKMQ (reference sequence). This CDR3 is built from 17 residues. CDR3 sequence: CASSLSSGGPVTGELFF. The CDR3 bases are TGTGCCAGCAGCTTATCTAGCGGGGGGCCTGTCACCGGGGAGCTGTTTTTT.

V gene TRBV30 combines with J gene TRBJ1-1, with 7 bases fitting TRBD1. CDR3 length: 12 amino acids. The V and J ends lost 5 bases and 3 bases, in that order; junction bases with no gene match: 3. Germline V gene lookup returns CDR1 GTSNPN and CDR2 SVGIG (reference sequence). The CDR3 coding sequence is TGTGCCTGGGACGACAGGGACACTGAAGCTTTCTTT. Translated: CAWDDRDTEAFF.

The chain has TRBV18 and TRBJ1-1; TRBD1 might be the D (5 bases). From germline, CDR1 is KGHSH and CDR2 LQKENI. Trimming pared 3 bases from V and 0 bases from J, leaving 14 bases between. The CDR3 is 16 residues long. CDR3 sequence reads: CASSPVRADMNTEAFF. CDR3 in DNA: TGTGCCAGCTCACCTGTCAGGGCGGACATGAACACTGAAGCTTTCTTT. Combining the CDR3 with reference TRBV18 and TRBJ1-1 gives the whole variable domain NAGVMQNPRHLVRRRGQEARLRCSPMKGHSHVYWYRQLPEEGLKFMVYLQKENIIDESGMPKERFSAEFPKEGPSILRIQQVVRGDSAAYFCASSPVRADMNTEAFFGQGTRLTVV.

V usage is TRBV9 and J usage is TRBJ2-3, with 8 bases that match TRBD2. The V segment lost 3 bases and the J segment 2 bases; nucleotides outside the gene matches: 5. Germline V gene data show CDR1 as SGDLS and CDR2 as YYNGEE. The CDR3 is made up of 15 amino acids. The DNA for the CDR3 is TGTGCCAGCAGCGGTAGCGGGACCTACACAGATACGCAGTATTTT. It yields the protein CASSGSGTYTDTQYF.

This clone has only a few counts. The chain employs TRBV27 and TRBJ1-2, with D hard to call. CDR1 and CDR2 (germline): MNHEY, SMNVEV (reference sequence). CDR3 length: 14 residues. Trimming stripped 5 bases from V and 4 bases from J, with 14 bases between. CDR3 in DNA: TGTGCCAGCAGTCGCCTATCGCGGGGCTATGGCTACACCTTC. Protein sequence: CASSRLSRGYGYTF.